The source of this T cell receptor (beta chain) is a study of blood T cell repertoires in COVID-19. Study at large: Acute and convalescent COVID-19 samples came from the United States, Italy and Spain. In each case, the material was cDNA or gDNA derived from T cells, B-cell-depleted T cells, or PBMCs.

The ends lost 4 bases at V and 0 bases at J; junction bases unmatched: 2. The CDR3 has 15 amino acids. Germline CDR1 is SGHRS and CDR2 is YFSETQ. Sequenced by immunoSEQ multiplex PCR; TCRdb stores in-frame clones only, minus some. The table lists hundreds of thousands of clones, 65% to 90% of them singletons, with roughly 6.6% in the top ten. Seattle's enrolled individuals joined amid active infection and were then monitored longitudinally. This sequence joins TRBV5-1 and TRBJ2-7; 12 bases fit TRBD2. Source material: peripheral blood. This receptor was obtained from a woman aged 60 to 75 with COVID-19, enrolled during active disease. The CDR3 nucleotides are TGCGCCAGCAGCGCGACTAGCGGGAGCTCCTACGAGCAGTACTTC. It encodes CASSATSGSSYEQYF.